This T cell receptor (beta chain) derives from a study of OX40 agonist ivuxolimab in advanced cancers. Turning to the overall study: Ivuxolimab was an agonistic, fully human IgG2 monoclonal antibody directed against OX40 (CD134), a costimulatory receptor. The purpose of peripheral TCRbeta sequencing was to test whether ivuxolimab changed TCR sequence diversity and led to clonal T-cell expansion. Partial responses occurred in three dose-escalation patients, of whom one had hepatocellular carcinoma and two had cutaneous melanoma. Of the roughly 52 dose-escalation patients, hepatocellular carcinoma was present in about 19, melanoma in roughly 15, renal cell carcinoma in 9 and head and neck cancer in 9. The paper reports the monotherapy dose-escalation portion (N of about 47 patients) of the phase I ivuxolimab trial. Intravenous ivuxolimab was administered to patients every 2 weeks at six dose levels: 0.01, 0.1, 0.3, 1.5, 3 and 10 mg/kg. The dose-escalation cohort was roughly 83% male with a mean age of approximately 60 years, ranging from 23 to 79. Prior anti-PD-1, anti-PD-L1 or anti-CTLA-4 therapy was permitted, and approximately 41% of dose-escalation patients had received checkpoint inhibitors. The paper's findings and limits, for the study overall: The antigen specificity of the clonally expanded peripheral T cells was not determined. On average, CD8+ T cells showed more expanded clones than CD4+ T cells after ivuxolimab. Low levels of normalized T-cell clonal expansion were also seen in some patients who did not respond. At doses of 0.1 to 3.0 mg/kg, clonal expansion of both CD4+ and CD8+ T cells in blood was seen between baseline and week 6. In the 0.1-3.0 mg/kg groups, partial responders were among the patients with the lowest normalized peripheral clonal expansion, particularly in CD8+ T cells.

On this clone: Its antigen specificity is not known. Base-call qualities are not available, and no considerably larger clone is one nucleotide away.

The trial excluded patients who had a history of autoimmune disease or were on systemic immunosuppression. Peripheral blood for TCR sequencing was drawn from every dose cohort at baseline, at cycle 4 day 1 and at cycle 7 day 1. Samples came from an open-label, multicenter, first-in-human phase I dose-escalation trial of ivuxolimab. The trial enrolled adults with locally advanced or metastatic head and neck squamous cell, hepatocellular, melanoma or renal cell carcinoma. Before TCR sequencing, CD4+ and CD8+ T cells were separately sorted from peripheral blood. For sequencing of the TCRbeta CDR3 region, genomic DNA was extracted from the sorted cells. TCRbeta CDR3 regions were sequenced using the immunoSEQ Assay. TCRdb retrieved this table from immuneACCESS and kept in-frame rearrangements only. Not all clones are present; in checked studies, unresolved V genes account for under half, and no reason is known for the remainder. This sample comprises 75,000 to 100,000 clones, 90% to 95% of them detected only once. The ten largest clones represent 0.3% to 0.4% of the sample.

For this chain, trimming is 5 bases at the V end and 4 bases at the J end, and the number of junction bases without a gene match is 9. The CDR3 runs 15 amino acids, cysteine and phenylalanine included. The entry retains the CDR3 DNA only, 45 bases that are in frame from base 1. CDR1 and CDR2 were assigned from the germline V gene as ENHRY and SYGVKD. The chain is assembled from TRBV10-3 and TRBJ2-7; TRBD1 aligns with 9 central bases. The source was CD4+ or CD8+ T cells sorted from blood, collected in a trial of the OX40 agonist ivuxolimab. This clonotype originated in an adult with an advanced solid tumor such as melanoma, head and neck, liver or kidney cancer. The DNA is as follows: TGTGCCATCAGTTCCGGGACAGGGTTTAGGTACGAGCAGTACTTC. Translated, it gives CAISSGTGFRYEQYF.